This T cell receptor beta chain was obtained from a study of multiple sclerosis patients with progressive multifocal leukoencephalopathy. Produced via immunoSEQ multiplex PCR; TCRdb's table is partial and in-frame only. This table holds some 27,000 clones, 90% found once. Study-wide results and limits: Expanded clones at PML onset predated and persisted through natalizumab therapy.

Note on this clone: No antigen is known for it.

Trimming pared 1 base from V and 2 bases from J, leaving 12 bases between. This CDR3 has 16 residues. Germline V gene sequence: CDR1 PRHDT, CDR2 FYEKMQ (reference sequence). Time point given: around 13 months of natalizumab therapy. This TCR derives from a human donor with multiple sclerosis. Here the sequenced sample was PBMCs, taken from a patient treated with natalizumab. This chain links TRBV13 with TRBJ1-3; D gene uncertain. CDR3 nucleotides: TGTGCCAGCAGCTTAGAGGTCAGCTTTCCTGGAAACACCATATATTTT. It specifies CASSLEVSFPGNTIYF.